These 25 T cell receptor beta chains came from one sample sequenced in a study of blood T cell repertoires in COVID-19. Some clones are missing from TCRdb's copy, which holds only in-frame ones; the method was immunoSEQ multiplex PCR. The sample carries about 42,000 clones, approximately 79% recorded once. The sequenced sample was peripheral blood. The receptors here all came from a human donor in a cohort sampled during active COVID-19.

The V and J genes are TRBV29-1 and TRBJ2-3, with 7 bases identical to TRBD1. This CDR3 spans 14 amino acids. The germline V gene encodes CDR1 SQVTM and CDR2 ANQGSEA. Unmatched junction bases numbered 6, after V lost 4 bases and J lost 2 bases. In nucleotides, the CDR3 is TGCAGCGTTGTTCCGGGACAGAACACAGATACGCAGTATTTT. This encodes CSVVPGQNTDTQYF.

This clone was seen once. The V and J genes are TRBV11-2 and TRBJ2-7, with 10 bases that match TRBD2. There are 20 residues in the CDR3. The ends lost 0 bases at V and 0 bases at J; junction bases unmatched: 14. Germline V lookup: CDR1 SGHAT, CDR2 FQNNGV. CDR3 loop: CASSLDAASGGYTPSYEQYF. CDR3 bases: TGTGCCAGCAGCTTAGATGCGGCTAGCGGGGGCTACACACCCTCCTACGAGCAGTACTTC.

The V and J genes are TRBV27 and TRBJ1-3; no clear D gene. The CDR3 has 15 residues. Germline CDR1 and CDR2: MNHEY and SMNVEV (reference sequence). V was clipped by 2 bases and J by 0 bases, with 8 bases between them. Here the CDR3 reads CASSLRPFSGNTIYF. Here the CDR3 DNA reads TGTGCCAGCAGTTTACGTCCCTTCTCTGGAAACACCATATATTTT.

The chain employs TRBV10-3 and TRBJ2-3, with 10 bases that match TRBD1. The CDR3 contains 15 residues. The V gene's germline CDR1 is ENHRY and CDR2 SYGVKD. The V gene end was trimmed by 6 bases and the J gene end by 2 bases; junction bases not matched to a gene: 5. This CDR3 reads CAIRTGTGATDTQYF. In DNA, the CDR3 is TGTGCCATCAGAACCGGGACAGGGGCCACAGATACGCAGTATTTT.

The rearrangement joins TRBV28 to TRBJ2-1; D perhaps matches TRBD2 (5 bases). V shed 3 bases and J shed 5 bases, with 8 bases lying between them. Germline V gene data show CDR1 as MDHEN and CDR2 as SYDVKM. This CDR3 is 13 amino acids long. The CDR3 region has the DNA TGTGCCAGCAGTTTTAGGAGGAACAATGAGCAGTTCTTC. As protein: CASSFRRNNEQFF.

This chain links TRBV4-1 with TRBJ2-3; 8 bases are a match to TRBD2. CDR3 length: 15 residues. Germline V lookup: CDR1 MGHRA, CDR2 YSYEKL. Germline trimming cut 3 bases from V and 1 base from J; bases unmatched to any gene: 3. CDR3 nucleotide sequence: TGCGCCAGCAGCCACGAAGCGGGAGGCACAGATACGCAGTATTTT. Translating it yields CASSHEAGGTDTQYF.

The chain is built from TRBV18 and TRBJ2-3; 9 nucleotides match TRBD1. V shed 6 bases and J 3 bases; nucleotides not matched to a gene: 4. CDR3 size: 14 residues. Germline lookup yields CDR1 KGHSH and CDR2 LQKENI. The DNA of the CDR3 is TGTGCCAGCTCGGCGGGACAGGGAACAGATACGCAGTATTTT. Its translation is CASSAGQGTDTQYF.

The V gene is TRBV3-1 (or the pseudogene TRBV3-2), the J gene TRBJ2-2; D ambiguous. Trimming took 0 bases from V and 5 from J, leaving 4 bases between them. CDR1 and CDR2 from the germline V gene are LGHDT and YNNKEL (reference sequence). This CDR3 contains 13 residues. The DNA of the CDR3 is TGTGCCAGCAGCCAAGACAGTACCGGGGAGCTGTTTTTT. This gives the protein CASSQDSTGELFF.

V is TRBV7-6 and J is TRBJ2-6, with D unclear. The V end was cut by 5 bases, the J end by 4 bases, with 9 bases between. The CDR3 consists of 14 residues. The germline V gene has CDR1 SGHVS and CDR2 FNYEAQ. CDR3 sequence: CASSTPGGANVLTF. In nucleotides, the CDR3 is TGTGCCAGCAGCACTCCCGGGGGGGCCAACGTCCTGACTTTC.

V usage is TRBV30 and J usage is TRBJ2-7; 7 bases are shared with TRBD2. Germline V gene lookup returns CDR1 GTSNPN and CDR2 SVGIG (reference sequence). CDR3 size: 13 residues. J was trimmed by 3 bases and V by 5 bases; bases with no gene match: 7. The CDR3 DNA follows: TGTGCCTGGGATAGCGGGTCCAACTACGAGCAGTACTTC. Translating it yields CAWDSGSNYEQYF.

The chain employs TRBV5-1 and TRBJ1-2, with TRBD1 matching over 10 bases. The germline CDR1 and CDR2 sequences are SGHRS and YFSETQ. The V segment lost 0 bases and the J segment 5 bases; nucleotides outside the gene matches: 4. The length of the CDR3 is 15 residues. In DNA, the CDR3 is TGCGCCAGCAGCTTGGGACAGGGGGCCGAGTATGGCTACACCTTC. It translates to CASSLGQGAEYGYTF.

The V and J genes are TRBV6-2 or TRBV6-3 and TRBJ2-3, with 15 bases identical to TRBD2. Trimming removed 2 bases from V and 0 bases from J; junction bases left unmatched: 3. From germline, CDR1 is MNHEY and CDR2 SVGEGT. The CDR3 length is 18 residues. The CDR3 nucleotides are TGTGCCAGCAGTTACCGGACTAGCGGGGGGGAGAGCACAGATACGCAGTATTTT. This translates into CASSYRTSGGESTDTQYF.

The V and J genes are TRBV5-8 and TRBJ2-1; D may be TRBD2 (5 bases). The V end was cut by 3 bases, the J end by 7 bases, with 17 bases between. There are 15 residues in the CDR3. The V gene's germline CDR1 is SGHTS and CDR2 YDEGEE. The CDR3 DNA reads TGTGCCAGCAGCTATCAAACGGGGTATCTGAATGAGCAGTTCTTC. Translation: CASSYQTGYLNEQFF.

This chain uses TRBV6-5 with TRBJ2-2; D is ambiguous. CDR3 size: 12 residues. The germline CDR1 and CDR2 sequences are MNHEY and SVGAGI. Trimming took off 4 bases at V and 6 bases at J, with 6 bases between the two ends. The CDR3 DNA is TGTGCCAGCAGTTTTCTCCCCGGGGAGCTGTTTTTT. The encoded protein is CASSFLPGELFF.

The chain links TRBV12-2 to TRBJ2-3; TRBD2, the table's D call, was not compared with the DNA. TRBV12-2 is described as a pseudogene. The CDR3 is made up of 15 amino acids. The CDR3 DNA reads TGTGCAAGTCGCTTCCTCGGGGGGCCCTGGGATACGCAGTATTTT. Translation: CASRFLGGPWDTQYF.

This chain links TRBV19 with TRBJ1-3; D may be TRBD1 (5 bases). Germline values: CDR1 LNHDA, CDR2 SQIVND (reference sequence). The CDR3 is made up of 15 amino acids. Trimming pared 1 base from V and 4 bases from J, leaving 11 bases between. CDR3 sequence reads: CASSIGGQRGNTIYF. The CDR3 DNA reads as TGTGCCAGTAGTATAGGAGGACAAAGAGGAAACACCATATATTTT.

The J gene is TRBJ2-1, the V gene TRBV5-1, with unresolved D. The V end was cut by 6 bases, the J end by 6 bases, with 7 bases between. The CDR3 spans 11 residues. Germline-derived CDR1 and CDR2 are SGHRS and YFSETQ. CDR3 loop: CASTNGNEQFF. The CDR3 nucleotides are TGCGCCAGCACTAATGGCAATGAGCAGTTCTTC.

This chain joins TRBV27 and TRBJ1-1; perhaps TRBD1 as D (5 bases). CDR3 size: 13 residues. Germline CDR1 MNHEY, CDR2 SMNVEV (reference sequence). Trimming left V 6 bases short and J 5 bases short, with 13 bases between. DNA of the CDR3: TGTGCCAGCAGGTTTGGGGAGGGGACTGAAGCTTTCTTT. Translating gives CASRFGEGTEAFF.

The chain uses TRBV29-1 and TRBJ1-2; tentative D call: TRBD1 (5 bases). CDR3 length: 12 residues. In germline, CDR1 is SQVTM, CDR2 ANQGSEA. The CDR3 sequence: CNNRPLNYGYTF. DNA of the CDR3: TGCAACAACAGGCCACTTAACTATGGCTACACCTTC.

The chain employs TRBV2 and TRBJ2-5, with D tentatively TRBD2 (5 bases). There are 13 residues in the CDR3. Trimming left V 3 bases short and J 4 bases short, with 9 bases between. Per germline, CDR1 SNHLY and CDR2 FYNNEI. The CDR3 protein is CASSEGSGETQYF. The CDR3 coding sequence is TGTGCCAGCAGTGAGGGGAGCGGAGAGACCCAGTACTTC. Using reference TRBV2 and TRBJ2-5 for the parts outside the CDR3, the full variable domain is EPEVTQTPSHQVTQMGQEVILRCVPISNHLYFYWYRQILGQKVEFLVSFYNNEISEKSEIFDDQFSVERPDGSNFTLKIRSTKLEDSAMYFCASSEGSGETQYFGPGTRLLVL.

This rearrangement joins TRBV7-3 to TRBJ2-4, with 11 bases aligning to TRBD2. The ends lost 5 bases at V and 5 bases at J; junction bases unmatched: 5. Germline V lookup: CDR1 SGHTA, CDR2 FQGTGA. This CDR3 is built from 15 residues. The CDR3 DNA follows: TGTGCCAGCAGCACAACTAGCGGGGGTGAAAACATTCAGTACTTC. Translation: CASSTTSGGENIQYF.

This clone is hyperexpanded within its sample. The chain joins TRBV2 to TRBJ1-6; D remains ambiguous. This CDR3 comprises 13 residues. Germline CDR1 SNHLY, CDR2 FYNNEI. Trimming cost V 1 base and J 12 bases, with 10 bases left between them. The DNA of the CDR3 is TGTGCCAGCAGTGAAGGCAACCCCGGACCCCTCCACTTT. Amino acids: CASSEGNPGPLHF. The full variable domain, completed using reference TRBV2 and TRBJ1-6, is EPEVTQTPSHQVTQMGQEVILRCVPISNHLYFYWYRQILGQKVEFLVSFYNNEISEKSEIFDDQFSVERPDGSNFTLKIRSTKLEDSAMYFCASSEGNPGPLHFGNGTRLTVT.

The chain recombines TRBV19 with TRBJ2-5; 8 bases fit TRBD1. Germline CDR1 and CDR2: LNHDA and SQIVND (reference sequence). This CDR3 is built from 14 residues. V trimming: 6 bases; J trimming: 0 bases; junction bases outside the gene matches: 3. The CDR3 region has the DNA TGTGCCAGTAGGAAGGACAGGGACCAAGAGACCCAGTACTTC. This translates into CASRKDRDQETQYF.

This clone was observed many times. The J gene is TRBJ1-5, the V gene TRBV19; 7 positions match TRBD1. The CDR3 is 14 amino acids. The trim removed 6 bases at V and 11 bases at J, leaving 13 bases unmatched. The germline CDR1 and CDR2 sequences are LNHDA and SQIVND (reference sequence). Here the CDR3 DNA reads TGTGCCAGTAGCTCTTTGGAGGGGGCGCGGGCCCAGCATTTT. Translation gives CASSSLEGARAQHF.

This chain joins TRBV7-9 and TRBJ2-7, with 8 bases matching TRBD1. Germline loops: CDR1 SEHNR, CDR2 FQNEAQ (reference sequence). The CDR3 covers 14 residues. The J segment lost 5 bases and the V segment lost 1 base, leaving 4 bases of the junction unmatched. CDR3 protein: CASSLGTGFDEQYF. In DNA form, the CDR3 reads TGTGCCAGCAGCTTAGGGACAGGGTTCGACGAGCAGTACTTC.